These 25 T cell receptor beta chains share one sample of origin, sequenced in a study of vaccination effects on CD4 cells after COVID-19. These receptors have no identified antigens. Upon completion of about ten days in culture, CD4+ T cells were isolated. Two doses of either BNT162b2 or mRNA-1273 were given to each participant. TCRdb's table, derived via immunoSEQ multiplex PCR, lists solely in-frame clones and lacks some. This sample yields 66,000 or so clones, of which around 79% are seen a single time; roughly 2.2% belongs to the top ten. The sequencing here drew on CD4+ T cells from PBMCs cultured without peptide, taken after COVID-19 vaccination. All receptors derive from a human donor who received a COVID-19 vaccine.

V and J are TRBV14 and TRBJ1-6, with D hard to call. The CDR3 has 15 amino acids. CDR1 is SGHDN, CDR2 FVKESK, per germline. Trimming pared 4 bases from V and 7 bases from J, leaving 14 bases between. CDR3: CASSRMNSPNSPLHF. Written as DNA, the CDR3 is TGTGCCAGCAGCCGTATGAATTCCCCCAATTCACCCCTCCACTTT.

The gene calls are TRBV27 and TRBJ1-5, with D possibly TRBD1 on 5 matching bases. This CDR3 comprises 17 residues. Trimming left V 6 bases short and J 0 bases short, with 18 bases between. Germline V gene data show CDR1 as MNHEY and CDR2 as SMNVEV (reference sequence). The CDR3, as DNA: TGTGCCAGCAGGCCTACAGGCACCGATTATAGCAATCAGCCCCAGCATTTT. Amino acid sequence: CASRPTGTDYSNQPQHF.

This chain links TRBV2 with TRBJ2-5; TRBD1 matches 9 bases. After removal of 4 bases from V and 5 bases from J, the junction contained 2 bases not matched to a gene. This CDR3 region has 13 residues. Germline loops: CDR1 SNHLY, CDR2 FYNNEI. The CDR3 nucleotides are TGTGCCAGCAGTGCCGACAGGGGGGAGACCCAGTACTTC. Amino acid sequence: CASSADRGETQYF.

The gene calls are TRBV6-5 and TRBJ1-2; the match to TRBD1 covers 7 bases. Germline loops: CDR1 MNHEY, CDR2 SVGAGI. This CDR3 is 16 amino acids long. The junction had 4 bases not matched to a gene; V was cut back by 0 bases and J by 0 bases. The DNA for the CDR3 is TGTGCCAGCAGTTACTCGGGGGACAGAACTAACTATGGCTACACCTTC. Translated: CASSYSGDRTNYGYTF.

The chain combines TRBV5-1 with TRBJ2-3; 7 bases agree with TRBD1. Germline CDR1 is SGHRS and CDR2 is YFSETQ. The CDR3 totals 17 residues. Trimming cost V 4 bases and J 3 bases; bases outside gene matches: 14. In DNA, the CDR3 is TGCGCCAGCAGCCTCGGAGGATTCACAGGGGCTACAGATACGCAGTATTTT. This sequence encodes CASSLGGFTGATDTQYF.

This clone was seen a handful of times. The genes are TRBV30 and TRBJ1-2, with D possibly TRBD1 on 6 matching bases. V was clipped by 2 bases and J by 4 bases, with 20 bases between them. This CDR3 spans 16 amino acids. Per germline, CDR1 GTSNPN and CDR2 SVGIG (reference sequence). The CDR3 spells CAWSQGRVLDSYGYTF. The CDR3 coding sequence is TGTGCCTGGAGTCAGGGAAGGGTGCTGGACAGCTATGGCTACACCTTC.

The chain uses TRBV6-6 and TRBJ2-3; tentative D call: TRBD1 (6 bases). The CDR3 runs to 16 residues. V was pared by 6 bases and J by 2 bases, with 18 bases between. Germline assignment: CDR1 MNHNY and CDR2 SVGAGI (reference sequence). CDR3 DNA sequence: TGTGCCAGCAGACTGGCAGGGGTGGGACACACAGATACGCAGTATTTT. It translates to CASRLAGVGHTDTQYF.

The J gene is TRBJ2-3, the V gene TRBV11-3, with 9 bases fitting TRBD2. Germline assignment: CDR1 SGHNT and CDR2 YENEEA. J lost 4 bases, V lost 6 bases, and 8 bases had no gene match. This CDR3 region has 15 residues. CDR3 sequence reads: CASSPGGLAADTQYF. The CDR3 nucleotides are TGTGCCAGCAGTCCAGGGGGACTAGCTGCAGATACGCAGTATTTT.

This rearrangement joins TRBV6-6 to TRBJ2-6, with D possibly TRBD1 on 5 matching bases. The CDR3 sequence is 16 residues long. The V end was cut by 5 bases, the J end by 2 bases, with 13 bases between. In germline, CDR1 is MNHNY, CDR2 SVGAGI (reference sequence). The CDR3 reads CASSQPQGAGANVLTF. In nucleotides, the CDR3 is TGTGCCAGCAGTCAGCCCCAGGGTGCTGGGGCCAACGTCCTGACTTTC.

The CDR3 DNA reads TGTGCCAGCAGCTTCCGTGCAAGAGGGTACCAAGAGACCCAGTACTTC. Its translation is CASSFRARGYQETQYF. The rearrangement uses TRBV7-2 and TRBJ2-5, with D maybe TRBD2 (5 bases). Germline CDR1 reads SGHTA; CDR2 reads FQGNSA. The CDR3 is 16 amino acids. Trimming removed 3 bases at V and 0 bases at J, with 14 bases between. Combining the CDR3 with reference TRBV7-2 and TRBJ2-5 gives the whole variable domain GAGVSQSPSNKVTEKGKDVELRCDPISGHTALYWYRQSLGQGLEFLIYFQGNSAPDKSGLPSDRFSAERTGGSVSTLTIQRTQQEDSAVYLCASSFRARGYQETQYFGPGTRLLVL.

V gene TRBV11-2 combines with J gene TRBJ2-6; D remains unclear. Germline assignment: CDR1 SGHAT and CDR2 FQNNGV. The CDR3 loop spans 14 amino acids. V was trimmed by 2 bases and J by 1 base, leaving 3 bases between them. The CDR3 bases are TGTGCCAGCAGCTTAAGTTCTGGGGCCAACGTCCTGACTTTC. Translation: CASSLSSGANVLTF.

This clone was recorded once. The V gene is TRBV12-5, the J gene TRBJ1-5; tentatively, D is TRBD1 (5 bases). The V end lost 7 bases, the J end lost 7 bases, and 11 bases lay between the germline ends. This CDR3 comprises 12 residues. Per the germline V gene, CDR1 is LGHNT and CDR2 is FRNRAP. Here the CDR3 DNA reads TGTGCTAGTGAATCGGGGGGACAGCCCCAGCATTTT. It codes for CASESGGQPQHF.

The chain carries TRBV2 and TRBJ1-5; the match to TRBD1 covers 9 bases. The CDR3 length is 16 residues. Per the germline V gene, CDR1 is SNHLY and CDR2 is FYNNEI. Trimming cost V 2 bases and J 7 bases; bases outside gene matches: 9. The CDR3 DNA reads TGTGCCAGCAGTGAATCCCGGGACAGGGTTGGGCAGCCCCAGCATTTT. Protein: CASSESRDRVGQPQHF. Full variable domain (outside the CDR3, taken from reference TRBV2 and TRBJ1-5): EPEVTQTPSHQVTQMGQEVILRCVPISNHLYFYWYRQILGQKVEFLVSFYNNEISEKSEIFDDQFSVERPDGSNFTLKIRSTKLEDSAMYFCASSESRDRVGQPQHFGDGTRLSIL.

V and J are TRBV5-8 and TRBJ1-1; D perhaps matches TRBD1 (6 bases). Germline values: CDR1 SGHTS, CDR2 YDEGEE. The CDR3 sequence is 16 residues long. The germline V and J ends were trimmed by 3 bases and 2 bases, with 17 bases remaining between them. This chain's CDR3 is CASSSLRAGTNTEAFF. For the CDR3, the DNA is TGTGCCAGCAGCTCCCTGCGGGCAGGGACAAACACTGAAGCTTTCTTT.

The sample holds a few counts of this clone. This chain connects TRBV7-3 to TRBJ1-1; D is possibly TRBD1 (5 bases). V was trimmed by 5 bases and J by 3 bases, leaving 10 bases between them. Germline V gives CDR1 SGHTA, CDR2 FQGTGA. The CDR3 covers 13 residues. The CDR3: CASSLQTDTEAFF. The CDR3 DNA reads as TGTGCCAGCAGCCTTCAGACAGACACTGAAGCTTTCTTT.

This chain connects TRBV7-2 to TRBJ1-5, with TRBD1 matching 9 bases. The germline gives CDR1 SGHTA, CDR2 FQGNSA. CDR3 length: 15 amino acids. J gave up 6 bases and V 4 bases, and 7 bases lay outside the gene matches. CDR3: CASSWTTGGSQPQHF. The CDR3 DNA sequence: TGTGCCAGCAGCTGGACTACAGGGGGCAGTCAGCCCCAGCATTTT.

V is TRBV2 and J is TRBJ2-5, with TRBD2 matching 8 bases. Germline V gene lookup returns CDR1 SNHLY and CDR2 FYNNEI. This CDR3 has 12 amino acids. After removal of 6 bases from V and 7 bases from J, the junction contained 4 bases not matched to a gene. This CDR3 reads CASRAGERTQYF. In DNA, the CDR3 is TGTGCCAGCAGAGCGGGGGAAAGGACCCAGTACTTC.

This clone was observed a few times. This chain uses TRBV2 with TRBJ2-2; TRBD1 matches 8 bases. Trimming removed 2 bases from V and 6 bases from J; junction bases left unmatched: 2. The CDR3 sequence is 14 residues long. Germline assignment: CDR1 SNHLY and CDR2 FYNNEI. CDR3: CASSEQGAPGELFF. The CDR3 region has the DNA TGTGCCAGCAGTGAACAGGGGGCCCCCGGGGAGCTGTTTTTT.

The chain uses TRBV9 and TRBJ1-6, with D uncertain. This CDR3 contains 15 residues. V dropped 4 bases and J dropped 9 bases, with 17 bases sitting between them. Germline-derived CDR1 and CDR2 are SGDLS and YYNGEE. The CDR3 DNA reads TGTGCCAGCAGCCGCAACGTGCAGCCGGGTTCACCCCTCCACTTT. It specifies CASSRNVQPGSPLHF. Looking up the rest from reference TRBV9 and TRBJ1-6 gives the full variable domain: DSGVTQTPKHLITATGQRVTLRCSPRSGDLSVYWYQQSLDQGLQFLIQYYNGEERAKGNILERFSAQQFPDLHSELNLSSLELGDSALYFCASSRNVQPGSPLHFGNGTRLTVT.

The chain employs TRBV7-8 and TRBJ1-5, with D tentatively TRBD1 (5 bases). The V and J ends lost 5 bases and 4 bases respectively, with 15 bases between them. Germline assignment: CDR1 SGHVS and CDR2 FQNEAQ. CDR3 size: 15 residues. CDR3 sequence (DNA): TGTGCCAGCAGCCCGGGGGGATTTCGAAATCAGCCCCAGCATTTT. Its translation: CASSPGGFRNQPQHF.

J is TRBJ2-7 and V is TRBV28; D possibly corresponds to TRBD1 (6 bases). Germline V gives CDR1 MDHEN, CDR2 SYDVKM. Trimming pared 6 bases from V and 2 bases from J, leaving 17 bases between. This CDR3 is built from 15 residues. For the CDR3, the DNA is TGTGCCAGCAGGAAAATTGGGGCAGGGGCCTACGAGCAGTACGTC. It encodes CASRKIGAGAYEQYV.

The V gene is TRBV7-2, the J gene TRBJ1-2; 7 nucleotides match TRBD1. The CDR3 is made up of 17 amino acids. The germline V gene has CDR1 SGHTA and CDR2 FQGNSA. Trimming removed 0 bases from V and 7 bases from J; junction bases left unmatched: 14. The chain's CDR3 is CASSLAPGSTGVSGYTF. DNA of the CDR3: TGTGCCAGCAGCTTAGCTCCGGGCTCCACAGGGGTTAGTGGCTACACCTTC.

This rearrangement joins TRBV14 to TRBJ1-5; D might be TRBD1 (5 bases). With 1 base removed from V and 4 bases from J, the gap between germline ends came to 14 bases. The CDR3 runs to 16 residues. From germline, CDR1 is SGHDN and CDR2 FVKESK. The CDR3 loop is CASSQGGSLGNQPQHF. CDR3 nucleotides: TGTGCCAGCAGCCAAGGGGGCAGTCTGGGGAATCAGCCCCAGCATTTT.

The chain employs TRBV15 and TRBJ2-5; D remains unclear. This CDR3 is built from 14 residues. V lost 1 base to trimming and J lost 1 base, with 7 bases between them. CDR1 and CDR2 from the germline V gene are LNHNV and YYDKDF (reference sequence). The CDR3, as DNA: TGTGCCACCAGCAGAGCCCCGAGCCAAGAGACCCAGTACTTC. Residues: CATSRAPSQETQYF.

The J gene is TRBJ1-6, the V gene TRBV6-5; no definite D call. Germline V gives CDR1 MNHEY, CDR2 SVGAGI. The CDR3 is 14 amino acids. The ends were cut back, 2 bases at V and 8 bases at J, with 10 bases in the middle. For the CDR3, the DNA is TGTGCCAGCAGTTACGTTGCCGGGGATTCACCCCTCCACTTT. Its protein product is CASSYVAGDSPLHF.